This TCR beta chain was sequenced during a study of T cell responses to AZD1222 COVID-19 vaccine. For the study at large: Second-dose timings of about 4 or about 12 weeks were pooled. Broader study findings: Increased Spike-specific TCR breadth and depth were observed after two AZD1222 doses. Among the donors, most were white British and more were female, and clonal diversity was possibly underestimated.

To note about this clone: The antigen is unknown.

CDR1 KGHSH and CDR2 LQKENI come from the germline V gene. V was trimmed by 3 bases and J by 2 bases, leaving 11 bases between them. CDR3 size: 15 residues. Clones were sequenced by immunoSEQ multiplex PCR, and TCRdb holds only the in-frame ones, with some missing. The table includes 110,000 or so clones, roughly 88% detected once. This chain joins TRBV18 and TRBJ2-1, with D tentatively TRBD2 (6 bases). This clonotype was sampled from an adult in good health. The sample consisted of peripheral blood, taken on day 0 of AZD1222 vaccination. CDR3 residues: CASSPPGEAYNEQFF. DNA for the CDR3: TGTGCCAGCTCACCCCCGGGAGAGGCCTACAATGAGCAGTTCTTC.